These 5 T cell receptor beta chains share one sample of origin, sequenced in a study of CD8 T cells in ankylosing spondylitis. Study-wide results and caveats: One TCR beta motif, made up of roughly 8 highly homologous variants, appeared characteristic of ankylosing spondylitis blood.

TCRdb re-called the 5' RACE reads through MiXCR, storing one row per CDR3 protein. This sample yields about 800,000 distinct CDR3 sequences, of which roughly 10% are seen a single time; approximately 0.5% belongs to the top ten. These receptors' antigens are unknown. Source material: blood, either unsorted or a sorted T cell fraction (not recorded which). The receptors come from a male donor with ankylosing spondylitis.

There are many counts of this clonotype. The chain links TRBV7-9 to TRBJ2-3; 9 nucleotides line up with TRBD2. V was pared by 5 bases and J by 3 bases, with 9 bases of the junction left unmatched. The CDR3 is 16 residues long. Germline CDR1 SEHNR, CDR2 FQNEAQ (reference sequence). The CDR3 here is CASSLGLAWLTDTQYF. The CDR3 DNA follows: TGTGCCAGCAGCCTGGGACTAGCCTGGTTGACAGATACGCAGTATTTT.

This clonotype was observed a few times. V gene TRBV6-2 or TRBV6-3 combines with J gene TRBJ1-5; unclear D gene. Germline V gene lookup returns CDR1 MNHEY and CDR2 SVGEGT. The V and J ends lost 5 bases and 9 bases respectively, with 14 bases between them. The CDR3 is 13 residues long. In nucleotides, the CDR3 is TGTGCCAGCAGTATCCCCCGGGGTTGGCCCCAGCATTTT. Encoded protein: CASSIPRGWPQHF.

This clonotype occurred a few times. V is TRBV6-1 and J is TRBJ2-1, with TRBD2 matching 11 bases. CDR1 and CDR2 (germline): MNHNS, SASEGT. V shed 7 bases, J shed 6 bases, and the junction held 8 bases outside the gene matches. The CDR3 sequence is 15 residues long. The CDR3 region is CASNPLAGGTNEQFF. CDR3 sequence (DNA): TGTGCCAGCAACCCCCTAGCGGGGGGTACCAATGAGCAGTTCTTC.

This clonotype was seen more than once but under ten times. The chain is built from TRBV6-5 and TRBJ1-1, with TRBD1 matching over 7 bases. Trimming cost V 1 base and J 10 bases; bases outside gene matches: 6. The V gene's germline CDR1 is MNHEY and CDR2 SVGAGI. The CDR3 is made up of 13 amino acids. The CDR3 region is CASSYLLGGLAFF. CDR3 coding DNA: TGTGCCAGCAGTTACTTATTAGGGGGCTTAGCTTTCTTT.

The chain carries TRBV7-2 and TRBJ2-7; D is perhaps TRBD1 (6 bases). The germline gives CDR1 SGHTA, CDR2 FQGNSA. The CDR3 spans 13 residues. Trimming pared 4 bases from V and 6 bases from J, leaving 13 bases between. CDR3 residues: CASSSQQGAEQYF. CDR3 in DNA: TGTGCCAGCAGCTCTCAACAGGGAGCCGAGCAGTACTTC.